The clone carrying this T cell receptor (beta chain) was observed many times. Antigen: not known. TCR beta CDR3 regions were amplified from RNA transcripts. The HTBI primer set drove a first-round RT-PCR of the TCR CDR3. TCRdb fed the multiplex PCR reads into MiXCR, producing one record per CDR3 protein. This repertoire shows roughly 650,000 distinct CDR3 sequences, 16% found once; its top ten account for less than 3.5%. Among ophthalmopathy patients, the Clinical Activity Score reached at least 3, the NOSPECS grade reached at least 4, and duration remained under 3 months. The data originate from a study of T cells in Graves' hyperthyroidism and ophthalmopathy. Overall study: Peripheral blood was secured at the point of initial diagnosis, before any treatment. Study-wide points: Appearing also in blood were most of the thyroid clonotypes expanded above 0.001. Stable hyperthyroidism and ophthalmopathy were separated using 13 V-J signatures.

CDR1 is MNHNS, CDR2 SASEGT, per germline. The CDR3 contains 17 residues. Trimming left V 0 bases short and J 5 bases short, with 16 bases between. Sequences were obtained from blood. The receptor's source is a woman between 40 and 50 years old with Graves' ophthalmopathy. The V gene is TRBV6-1, the J gene TRBJ2-2; D tentatively fits TRBD1 or TRBD2 (6 bases each). CDR3 coding DNA: TGTGCCAGCAGTGAAGCGCGGGGCAGGGGAGGTACCGGGGAGCTGTTTTTT. It codes for CASSEARGRGGTGELFF.